The text below deals with one T cell receptor beta chain. Its antigen is unknown. TCR beta CDR3 amplification used RNA transcripts. The workflow started with a first-round RT-PCR run with HTBI primers and then moved on to a second-round multiplex PCR. MiXCR, run by TCRdb on the multiplex PCR reads, gives a single entry per CDR3 protein. The sample consists of roughly 480,000 distinct CDR3 sequences, around an eighth of them appearing once. The data are from a study of Graves' ophthalmopathy and Graves' hyperthyroidism. Study as a whole: Blood was drawn at initial diagnosis, before any treatment.

Study-wide findings and caveats: Thyroid clonotypes that were expanded above 0.001 frequency mostly also appeared in blood. Ophthalmopathy progression predictions by the model showed nearly 75% specificity and 60% to 71% sensitivity.

The CDR3 is 13 residues long. Between the trimmed V and J ends, which lost 3 bases and 8 bases, there was a span of 13 bases. Germline CDR1 and CDR2: LNHDA and SQIVND (reference sequence). The sample comprised blood. This TCR was recovered from a woman aged 25-40 years with Graves' ophthalmopathy. The chain combines TRBV19 with TRBJ1-2; D is unresolved. The CDR3 is CASSIPGELGYTF. The CDR3 nucleotides are TGTGCCAGTAGTATCCCGGGAGAATTGGGCTACACCTTC.